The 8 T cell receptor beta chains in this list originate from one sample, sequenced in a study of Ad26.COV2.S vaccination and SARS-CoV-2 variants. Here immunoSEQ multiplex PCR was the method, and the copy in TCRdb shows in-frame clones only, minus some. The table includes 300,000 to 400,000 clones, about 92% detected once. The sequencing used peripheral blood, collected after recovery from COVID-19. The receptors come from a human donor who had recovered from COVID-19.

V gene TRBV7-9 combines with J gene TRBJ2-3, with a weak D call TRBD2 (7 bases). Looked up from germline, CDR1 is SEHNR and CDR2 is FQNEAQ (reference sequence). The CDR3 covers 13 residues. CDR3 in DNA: TGTAGCGCCCGGGGGGCCGGGTCAGATACGCAGTATTTT. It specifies CSARGAGSDTQYF.

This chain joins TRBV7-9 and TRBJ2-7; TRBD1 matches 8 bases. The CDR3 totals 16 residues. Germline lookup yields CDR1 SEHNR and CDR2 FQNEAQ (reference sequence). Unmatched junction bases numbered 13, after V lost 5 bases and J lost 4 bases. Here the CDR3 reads CASSPEYRDRRYEQYF. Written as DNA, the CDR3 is TGTGCCAGCAGCCCAGAATACCGGGACAGGAGGTACGAGCAGTACTTC.

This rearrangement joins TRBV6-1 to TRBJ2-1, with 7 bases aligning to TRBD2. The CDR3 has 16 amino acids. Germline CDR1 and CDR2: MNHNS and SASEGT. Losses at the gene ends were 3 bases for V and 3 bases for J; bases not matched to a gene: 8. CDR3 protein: CASSEPKRGFYNEQFF. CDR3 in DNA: TGTGCCAGCAGTGAGCCCAAGCGGGGCTTCTACAATGAGCAGTTCTTC.

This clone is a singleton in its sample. CDR3 DNA: TGTGCCAGCAGCTTGTTTAATTCACCCCTCCACTTT. Translated: CASSLFNSPLHF. The chain links TRBV5-4 to TRBJ1-6; D is undetermined. The CDR3 runs 12 residues. Deletions cut 1 base from V and 6 bases from J, with 2 bases between. From germline, CDR1 is SGHNT and CDR2 YYREEE (reference sequence).

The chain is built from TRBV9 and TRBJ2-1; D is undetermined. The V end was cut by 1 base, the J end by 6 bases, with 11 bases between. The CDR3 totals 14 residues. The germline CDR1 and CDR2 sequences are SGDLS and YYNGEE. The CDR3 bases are TGTGCCAGCAGCGTAATTAGCACCGGCAATGAGCAGTTCTTC. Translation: CASSVISTGNEQFF.

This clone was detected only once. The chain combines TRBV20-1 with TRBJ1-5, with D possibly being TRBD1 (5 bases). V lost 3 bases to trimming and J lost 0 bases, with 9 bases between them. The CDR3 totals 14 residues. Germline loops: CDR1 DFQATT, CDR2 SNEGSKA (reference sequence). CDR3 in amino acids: CSASPGGSNQPQHF. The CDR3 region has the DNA TGCAGTGCTAGTCCCGGGGGTAGCAATCAGCCCCAGCATTTT.

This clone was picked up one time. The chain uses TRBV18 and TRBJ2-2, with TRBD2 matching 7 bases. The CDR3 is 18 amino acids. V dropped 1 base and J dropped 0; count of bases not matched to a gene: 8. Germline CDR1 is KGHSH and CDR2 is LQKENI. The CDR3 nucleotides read TGTGCCAGCTCACCACTACGGACTAGTGCTTCGAACACCGGGGAGCTGTTTTTT. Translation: CASSPLRTSASNTGELFF. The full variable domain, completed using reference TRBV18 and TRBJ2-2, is NAGVMQNPRHLVRRRGQEARLRCSPMKGHSHVYWYRQLPEEGLKFMVYLQKENIIDESGMPKERFSAEFPKEGPSILRIQQVVRGDSAAYFCASSPLRTSASNTGELFFGEGSRLTVL.

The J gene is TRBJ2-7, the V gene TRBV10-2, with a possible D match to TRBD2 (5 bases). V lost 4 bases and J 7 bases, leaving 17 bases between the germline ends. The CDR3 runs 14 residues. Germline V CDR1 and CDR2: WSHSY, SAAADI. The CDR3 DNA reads TGCGCCAGCAGTGGGGCTCAGACCCGGGGTGAGCAGTACTTC. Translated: CASSGAQTRGEQYF.